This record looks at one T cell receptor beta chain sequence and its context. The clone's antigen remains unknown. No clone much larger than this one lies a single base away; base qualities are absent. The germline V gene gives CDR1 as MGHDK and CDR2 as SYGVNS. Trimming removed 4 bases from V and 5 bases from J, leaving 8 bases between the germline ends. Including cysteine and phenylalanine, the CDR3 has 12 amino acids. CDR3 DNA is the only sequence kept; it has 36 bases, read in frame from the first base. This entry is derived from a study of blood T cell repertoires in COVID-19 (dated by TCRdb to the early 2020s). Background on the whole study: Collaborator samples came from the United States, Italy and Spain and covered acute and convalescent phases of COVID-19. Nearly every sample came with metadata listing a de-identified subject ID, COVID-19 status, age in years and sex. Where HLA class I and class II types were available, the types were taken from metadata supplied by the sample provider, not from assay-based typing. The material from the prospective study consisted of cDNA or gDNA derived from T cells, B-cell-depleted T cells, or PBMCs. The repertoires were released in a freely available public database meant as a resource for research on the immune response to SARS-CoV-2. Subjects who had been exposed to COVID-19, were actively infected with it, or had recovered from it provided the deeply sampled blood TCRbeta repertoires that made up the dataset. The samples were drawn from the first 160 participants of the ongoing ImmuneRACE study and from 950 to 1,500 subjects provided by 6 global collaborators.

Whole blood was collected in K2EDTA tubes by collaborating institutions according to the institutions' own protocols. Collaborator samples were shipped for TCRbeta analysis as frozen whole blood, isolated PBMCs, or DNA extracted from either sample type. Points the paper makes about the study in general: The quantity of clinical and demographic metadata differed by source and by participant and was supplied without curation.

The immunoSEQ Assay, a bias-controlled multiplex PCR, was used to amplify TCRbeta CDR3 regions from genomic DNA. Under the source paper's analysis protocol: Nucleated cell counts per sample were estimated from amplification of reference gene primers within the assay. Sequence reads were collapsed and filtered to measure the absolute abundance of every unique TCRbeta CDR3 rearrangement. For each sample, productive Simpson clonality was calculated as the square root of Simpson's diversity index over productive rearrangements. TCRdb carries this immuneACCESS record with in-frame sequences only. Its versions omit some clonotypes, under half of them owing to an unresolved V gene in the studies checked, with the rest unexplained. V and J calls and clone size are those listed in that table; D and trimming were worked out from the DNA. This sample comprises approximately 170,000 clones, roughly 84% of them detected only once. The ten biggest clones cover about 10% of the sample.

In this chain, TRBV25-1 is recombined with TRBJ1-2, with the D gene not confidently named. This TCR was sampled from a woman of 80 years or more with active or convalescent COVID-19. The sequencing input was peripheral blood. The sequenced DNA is TGTGCCAGCAGTGGAACAGCATATGGCTACACCTTC. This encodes CASSGTAYGYTF.